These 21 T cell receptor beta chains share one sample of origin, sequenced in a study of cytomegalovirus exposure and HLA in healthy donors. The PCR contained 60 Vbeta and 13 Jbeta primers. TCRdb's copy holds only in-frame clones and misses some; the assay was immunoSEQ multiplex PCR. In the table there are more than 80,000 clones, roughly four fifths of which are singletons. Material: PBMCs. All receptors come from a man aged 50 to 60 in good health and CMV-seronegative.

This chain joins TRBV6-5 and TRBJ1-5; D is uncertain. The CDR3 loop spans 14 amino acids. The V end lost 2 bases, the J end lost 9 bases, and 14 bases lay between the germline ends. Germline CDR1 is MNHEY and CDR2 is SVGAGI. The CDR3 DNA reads TGTGCCAGCAGTTACACCCAGGCCGCGAGGCCCCAGCATTTT. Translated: CASSYTQAARPQHF.

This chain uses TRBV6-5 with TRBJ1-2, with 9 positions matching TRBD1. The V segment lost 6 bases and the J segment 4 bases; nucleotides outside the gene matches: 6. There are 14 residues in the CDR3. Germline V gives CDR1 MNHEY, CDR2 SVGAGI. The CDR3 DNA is TGTGCCAGCAGCCTGACAGGGGGATTCTATGGCTACACCTTC. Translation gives CASSLTGGFYGYTF.

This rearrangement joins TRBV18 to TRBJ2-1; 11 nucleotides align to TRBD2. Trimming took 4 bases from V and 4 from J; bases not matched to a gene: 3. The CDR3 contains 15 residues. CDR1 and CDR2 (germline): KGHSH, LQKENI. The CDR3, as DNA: TGTGCCAGCTCACAGACTAGCGGGGTATACAATGAGCAGTTCTTC. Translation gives CASSQTSGVYNEQFF. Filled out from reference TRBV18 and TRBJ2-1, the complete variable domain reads NAGVMQNPRHLVRRRGQEARLRCSPMKGHSHVYWYRQLPEEGLKFMVYLQKENIIDESGMPKERFSAEFPKEGPSILRIQQVVRGDSAAYFCASSQTSGVYNEQFFGPGTRLTVL.

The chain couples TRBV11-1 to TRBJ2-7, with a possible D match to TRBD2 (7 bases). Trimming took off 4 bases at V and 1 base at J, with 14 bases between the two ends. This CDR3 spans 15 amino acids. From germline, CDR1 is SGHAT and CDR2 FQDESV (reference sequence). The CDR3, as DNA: TGTGCCAGCAGCTCCGGGGGGCCTTTTTCCTACGAGCAGTACTTC. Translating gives CASSSGGPFSYEQYF.

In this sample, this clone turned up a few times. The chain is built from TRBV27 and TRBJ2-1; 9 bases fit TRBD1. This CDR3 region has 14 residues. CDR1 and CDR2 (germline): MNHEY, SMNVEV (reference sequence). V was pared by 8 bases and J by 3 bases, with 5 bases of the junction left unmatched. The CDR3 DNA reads TGTGCCAGCGAGCCGGGACAGGGCTACAATGAGCAGTTCTTC. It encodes CASEPGQGYNEQFF.

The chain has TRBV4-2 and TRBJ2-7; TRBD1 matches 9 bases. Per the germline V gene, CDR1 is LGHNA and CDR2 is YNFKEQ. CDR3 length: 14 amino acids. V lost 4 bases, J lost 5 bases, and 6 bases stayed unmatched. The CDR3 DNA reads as TGTGCCAGCAGCCCCCCGGGACAGGGCCACGAGCAGTACTTC. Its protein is CASSPPGQGHEQYF.

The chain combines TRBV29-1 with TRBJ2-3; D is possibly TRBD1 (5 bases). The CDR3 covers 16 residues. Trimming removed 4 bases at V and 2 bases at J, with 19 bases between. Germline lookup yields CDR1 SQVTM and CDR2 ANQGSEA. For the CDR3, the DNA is TGCAGCGTTGTCCGGCAACCTGGGGCATACACAGATACGCAGTATTTT. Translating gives CSVVRQPGAYTDTQYF.

CDR3 region: CSAQIESTQHF. The CDR3 DNA follows: TGCAGTGCCCAAATCGAAAGTACACAGCATTTT. The chain is built from TRBV20-1 and TRBJ1-5; D unclear. The V and J ends lost 6 bases and 13 bases respectively, with 16 bases between them. This CDR3 is built from 11 residues. Per germline, CDR1 DFQATT and CDR2 SNEGSKA (reference sequence).

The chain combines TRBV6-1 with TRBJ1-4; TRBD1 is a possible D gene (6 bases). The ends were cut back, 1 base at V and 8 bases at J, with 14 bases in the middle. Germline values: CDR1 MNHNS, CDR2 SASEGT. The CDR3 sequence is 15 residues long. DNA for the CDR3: TGTGCCAGCAGTGAAGGCCGCGGGGGGCGGGAAAAACTGTTTTTT. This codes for CASSEGRGGREKLFF.

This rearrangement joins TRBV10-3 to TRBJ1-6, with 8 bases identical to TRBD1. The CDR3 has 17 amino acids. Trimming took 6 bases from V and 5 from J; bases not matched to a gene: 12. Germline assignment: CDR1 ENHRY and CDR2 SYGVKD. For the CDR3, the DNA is TGTGCCATCAGCTCCGGGACAGGCCTTAACCATAATTCACCCCTCCACTTT. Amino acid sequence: CAISSGTGLNHNSPLHF.

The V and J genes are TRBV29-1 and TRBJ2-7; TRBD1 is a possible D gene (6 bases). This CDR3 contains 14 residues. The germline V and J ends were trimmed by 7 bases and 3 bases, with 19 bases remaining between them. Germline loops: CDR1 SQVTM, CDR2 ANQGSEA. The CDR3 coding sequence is TGCAGCGCCCCCGGGACATATTCTTTCTACGAGCAGTACTTC. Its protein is CSAPGTYSFYEQYF.

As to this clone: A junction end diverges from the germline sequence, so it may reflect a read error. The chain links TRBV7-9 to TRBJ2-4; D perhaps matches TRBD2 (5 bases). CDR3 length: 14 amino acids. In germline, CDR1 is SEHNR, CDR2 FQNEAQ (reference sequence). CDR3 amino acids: CASSLAGASNIQYF. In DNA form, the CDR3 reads TGTGCCAGCAGCCTAGCAGGAGCCTCAAACATTCAGTACTTC.

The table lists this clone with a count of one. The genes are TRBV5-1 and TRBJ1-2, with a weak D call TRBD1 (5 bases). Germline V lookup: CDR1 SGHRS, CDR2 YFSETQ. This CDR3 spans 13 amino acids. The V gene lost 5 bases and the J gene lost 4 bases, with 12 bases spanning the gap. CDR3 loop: CASRHHRTYGYTF. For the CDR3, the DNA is TGCGCCAGCAGACACCACAGGACCTATGGCTACACCTTC.

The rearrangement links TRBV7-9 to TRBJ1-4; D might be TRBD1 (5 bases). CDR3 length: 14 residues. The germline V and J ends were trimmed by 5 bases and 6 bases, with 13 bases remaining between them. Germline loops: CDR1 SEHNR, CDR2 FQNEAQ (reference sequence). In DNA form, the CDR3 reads TGTGCCAGCAGCCTGCCCGGGGGGTATGAAAAACTGTTTTTT. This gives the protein CASSLPGGYEKLFF.

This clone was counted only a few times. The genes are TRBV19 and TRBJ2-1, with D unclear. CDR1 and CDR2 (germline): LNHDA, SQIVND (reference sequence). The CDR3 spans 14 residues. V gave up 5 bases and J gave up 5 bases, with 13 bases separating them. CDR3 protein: CASSPRSRNNEQFF. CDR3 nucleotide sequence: TGTGCCAGTAGTCCCCGTTCGAGGAACAATGAGCAGTTCTTC.

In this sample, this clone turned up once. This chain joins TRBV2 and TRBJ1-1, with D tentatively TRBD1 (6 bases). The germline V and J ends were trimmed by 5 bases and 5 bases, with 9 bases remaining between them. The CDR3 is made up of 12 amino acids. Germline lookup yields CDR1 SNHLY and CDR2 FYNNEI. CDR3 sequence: CASSRQVTEAFF. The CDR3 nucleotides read TGTGCCAGCAGTCGACAGGTAACTGAAGCTTTCTTT.

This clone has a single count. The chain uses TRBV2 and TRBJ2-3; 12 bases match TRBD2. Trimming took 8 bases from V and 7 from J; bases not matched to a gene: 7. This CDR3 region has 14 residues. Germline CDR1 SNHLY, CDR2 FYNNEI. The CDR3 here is CASVMGLAGNTQYF. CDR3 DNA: TGTGCCAGCGTTATGGGACTAGCGGGTAATACGCAGTATTTT.

This CDR3 is CASSRTGGFSGNTIYF. The CDR3 DNA sequence: TGTGCCAGCAGCAGGACAGGGGGCTTCTCTGGAAACACCATATATTTT. J is TRBJ1-3 and V is TRBV11-2; 11 nucleotides match TRBD1. V shed 5 bases and J 0 bases; nucleotides not matched to a gene: 3. This CDR3 comprises 16 residues. Germline CDR1 reads SGHAT; CDR2 reads FQNNGV.

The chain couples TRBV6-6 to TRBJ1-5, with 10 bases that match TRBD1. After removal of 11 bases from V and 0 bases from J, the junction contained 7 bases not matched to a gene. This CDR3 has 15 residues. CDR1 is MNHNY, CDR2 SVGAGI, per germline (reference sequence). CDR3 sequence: CASDRGSYSNQPQHF. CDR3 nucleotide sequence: TGTGCCTCGGACAGGGGGTCTTATAGCAATCAGCCCCAGCATTTT.

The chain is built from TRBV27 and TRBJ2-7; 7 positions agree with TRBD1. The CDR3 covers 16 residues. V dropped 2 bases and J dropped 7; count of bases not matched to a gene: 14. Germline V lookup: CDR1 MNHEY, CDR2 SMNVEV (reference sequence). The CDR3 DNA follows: TGTGCCAGCAGTTTACGACTCGGGACAGCTTTGGGGGAGCAGTACGTC. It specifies CASSLRLGTALGEQYV.

The CDR3 coding sequence is TGTGCCTCCCACACCGGGACAGGGGGCACAGATACGCAGTATTTT. Protein: CASHTGTGGTDTQYF. V is TRBV10-3 and J is TRBJ2-3; TRBD1 agrees at 10 bases. Trimming took 11 bases from V and 1 from J; bases not matched to a gene: 9. Germline V CDR1 and CDR2: ENHRY, SYGVKD. The CDR3 sequence is 15 residues long.